This TCR beta chain is from a study of beta chain features in type 1 diabetes. Broader study findings: The study found that naive, central memory and Treg TCRB repertoires appeared more similar in patients than in healthy donors. For TCRB rearrangement, an influence of HLA type remained unresolved here. A pattern of fewer insertions and more deletions at VDJ junctions was seen in type 1 diabetes patients. Patients and controls would share equally any PCR tilt toward shorter templates.

cDNA synthesis used the whole RNA isolate, giving expressed TCRB sequences. Method: immunoSEQ multiplex PCR; TCRdb's copy keeps in-frame clones and lacks some. The sample includes roughly 450,000 clones, about 15% seen only once; the top ten take approximately 0.035%. Note on this clone: Its antigen is undetermined. The junction and the germline gene differ at one end; a read error may be behind it.

What was sequenced was naive CD4+ T cells from blood. This TCR was recovered from a man aged 25-40 years in good health.

The CDR3, as DNA: TGTGCCAGCGCACCGGGACAGCATATAAACTATGGCTACACCTTC. Its protein product is CASAPGQHINYGYTF. This rearrangement joins TRBV18 to TRBJ1-2; the match to TRBD1 covers 7 bases. The CDR3 contains 15 residues. The germline V gene has CDR1 KGHSH and CDR2 LQKENI.